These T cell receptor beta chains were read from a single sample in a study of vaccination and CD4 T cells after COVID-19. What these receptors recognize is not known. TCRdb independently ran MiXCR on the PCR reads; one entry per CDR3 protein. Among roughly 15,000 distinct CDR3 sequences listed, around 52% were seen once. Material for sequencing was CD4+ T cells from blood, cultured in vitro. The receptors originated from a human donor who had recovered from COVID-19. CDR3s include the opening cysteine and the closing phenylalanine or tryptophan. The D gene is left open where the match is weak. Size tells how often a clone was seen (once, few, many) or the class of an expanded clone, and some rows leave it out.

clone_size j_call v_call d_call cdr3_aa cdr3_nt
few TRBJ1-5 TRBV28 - CASSLLGRNQPQHF TGTGCCAGCAGTTTATTGGGCCGCAATCAGCCCCAGCATTTT
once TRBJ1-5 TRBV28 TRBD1 CASRDRDNQPQHF TGTGCCAGCCGTGACAGGGACAATCAGCCCCAGCATTTT
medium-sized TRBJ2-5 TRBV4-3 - CASSQGVGGSQETQYF TGCGCCAGCAGCCAAGGGGTGGGCGGGTCCCAAGAGACCCAGTACTTC
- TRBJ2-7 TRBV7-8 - CATSEAFYEQYF TGTGCGACATCGGAGGCCTTCTACGAGCAGTACTTC
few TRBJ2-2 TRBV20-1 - CSANPGPNTGELFF TGCAGTGCTAATCCAGGGCCGAACACCGGGGAGCTGTTTTTT
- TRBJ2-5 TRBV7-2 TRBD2 CATVAGGLQETQYF TGTGCCACCGTAGCGGGAGGACTTCAAGAGACCCAGTACTTC
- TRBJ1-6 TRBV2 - CASSEESSSYNSPLHF TGTGCCAGCAGTGAAGAGTCGAGCTCCTATAATTCACCCCTCCACTTT
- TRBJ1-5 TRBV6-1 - CASTGSYSNQPQHF TGTGCCAGTACGGGGTCCTATAGCAATCAGCCCCAGCATTTT
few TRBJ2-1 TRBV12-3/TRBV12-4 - CASSFYNEQFF TGTGCCAGCAGTTTTTACAATGAGCAGTTCTTC
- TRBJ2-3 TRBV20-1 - CSARGTDTQYF TGCAGTGCCCGGGGCACAGATACGCAGTATTTT
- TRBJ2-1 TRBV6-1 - CASSPSNNEQFF TGTGCCAGCAGTCCCTCTAACAATGAGCAGTTCTTC
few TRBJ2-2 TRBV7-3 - CASGGGAGELFF TGTGCCAGCGGGGGGGGCGCCGGGGAGCTGTTTTTT
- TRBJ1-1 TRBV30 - CAWNSFTEAFF TGTGCCTGGAATAGCTTCACTGAAGCTTTCTTT
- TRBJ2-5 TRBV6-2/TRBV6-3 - CASRNRFLQETQYF TGTGCCAGCAGGAACAGGTTCTTACAAGAGACCCAGTACTTC
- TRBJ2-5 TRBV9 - CASSVGPFQETQYF TGTGCCAGCAGCGTAGGTCCATTCCAAGAGACCCAGTACTTC
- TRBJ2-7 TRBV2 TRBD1 CASTETGYEQYF TGTGCCAGCACCGAGACAGGGTACGAGCAGTACTTC
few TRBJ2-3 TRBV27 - CASSVTDTQYF TGTGCCAGCAGTGTCACAGATACGCAGTATTTT